The sequence of this T cell receptor (beta chain) was determined in a study of blood T cells in healthy people across ages. The length of the CDR3 is 18 residues. Germline loops: CDR1 SGHRS, CDR2 YFSETQ. Trimming removed 2 bases from V and 1 base from J; junction bases left unmatched: 14. PCR was performed a second time for roughly 7 to 11 cycles using a sample-barcoded 5' primer and a J-beta primer mix. TCRdb used MiXCR to reprocess the 5' RACE reads, holding one entry per CDR3 protein. The table includes over 700,000 distinct CDR3 sequences, about 25% detected once. Only a few counts were recorded for this clonotype. This sample was also put to use in a study of T cells of mothers and their children.

This sequence was found in a boy aged 5-17 years in good health. The sequenced sample was blood. The chain employs TRBV5-1 and TRBJ2-5; 7 nucleotides agree with TRBD2. The CDR3 is CASSLVSWVAGVQETQYF. CDR3 bases: TGCGCCAGCAGCTTAGTATCGTGGGTGGCGGGGGTCCAAGAGACCCAGTACTTC.